A single sample gave rise to the 22 T cell receptor beta chains below, sequenced in a study of blood T cell repertoires in COVID-19. Produced via immunoSEQ multiplex PCR; TCRdb's table is partial and in-frame only. The table has 100,000 to 120,000 clones, roughly 79% seen once. The material sequenced was peripheral blood. The receptors stem from a woman in her seventies with acute or convalescent COVID-19.

The rearrangement links TRBV30 to TRBJ1-1, with TRBD1 as a possible D gene (5 bases). There are 15 residues in the CDR3. V lost 2 bases and J lost 4, with 17 bases in between. Germline V gives CDR1 GTSNPN, CDR2 SVGIG (reference sequence). CDR3 coding DNA: TGTGCCTGGAGTCTGTTGGGAGGGGTGGGCACTGAAGCTTTCTTT. Translated: CAWSLLGGVGTEAFF.

The genes are TRBV6-2 or TRBV6-3 and TRBJ1-6; D possibly corresponds to TRBD1 (5 bases). The ends were cut back, 0 bases at V and 9 bases at J, with 9 bases in the middle. The CDR3 has 14 amino acids. CDR1 is MNHEY, CDR2 SVGEGT, per germline. The CDR3 region is CASSYSSGFSPLHF. The CDR3 DNA reads TGTGCCAGCAGTTACTCGTCAGGGTTTTCACCCCTCCACTTT.

The chain is built from TRBV4-3 and TRBJ2-1; D perhaps matches TRBD2 (5 bases). Per the germline V gene, CDR1 is LGHNA and CDR2 is YSLEER. This CDR3 is 15 amino acids long. V gave up 1 base and J gave up 0 bases, with 7 bases separating them. The CDR3 loop reads CASSQVRDSYNEQFF. CDR3 coding DNA: TGCGCCAGCAGCCAAGTTCGGGACTCCTACAATGAGCAGTTCTTC.

CDR3 loop: CASSVDRDYGYTF. CDR3 nucleotides: TGTGCCAGCAGCGTAGACAGGGACTATGGCTACACCTTC. This rearrangement joins TRBV9 to TRBJ1-2; a weak D match, TRBD1 (6 bases). The germline CDR1 and CDR2 sequences are SGDLS and YYNGEE. V lost 0 bases and J 3 bases, leaving 6 bases between the germline ends. The CDR3 sequence is 13 residues long.

The genes are TRBV6-6 and TRBJ2-3, with D unresolved. The germline V and J ends were trimmed by 2 bases and 1 base, with 10 bases remaining between them. The germline V gene encodes CDR1 MNHNY and CDR2 SVGAGI (reference sequence). The CDR3 spans 15 residues. The CDR3 here is CASSYLPAGTDTQYF. The CDR3 region has the DNA TGTGCCAGCAGTTACCTCCCGGCGGGCACAGATACGCAGTATTTT.

The V call is TRBV5-1, the J call TRBJ2-5, with D uncertain. The CDR3 extends over 13 amino acids. The germline V gene has CDR1 SGHRS and CDR2 YFSETQ. Trimming removed 4 bases from V and 5 bases from J, with 12 bases in between. CDR3 coding DNA: TGCGCCAGCAGCCCCCAGACGCGGGAGACCCAGTACTTC. Protein sequence: CASSPQTRETQYF.

The gene calls are TRBV6-2 or TRBV6-3 and TRBJ2-5; 9 bases are shared with TRBD2. Germline V gene data show CDR1 as MNHEY and CDR2 as SVGEGT. CDR3 length: 18 residues. Trimming took 4 bases from V and 0 from J; bases not matched to a gene: 12. As DNA, the CDR3 is TGTGCCAGCAGTTTACGCCTAGCGGGGATAACGTACCAAGAGACCCAGTACTTC. It yields the protein CASSLRLAGITYQETQYF.

This sequence joins TRBV12-5 and TRBJ2-5; 10 nucleotides agree with TRBD2. With 2 bases clipped from V and 2 bases from J, the junction kept 5 bases outside the gene matches. The CDR3 has 16 residues. Germline lookup yields CDR1 LGHNT and CDR2 FRNRAP. CDR3 in amino acids: CASGLRTSGEQETQYF. CDR3 DNA sequence: TGTGCTAGTGGTTTGCGAACTAGCGGGGAGCAAGAGACCCAGTACTTC.

V usage is TRBV5-1 and J usage is TRBJ2-1; TRBD2 matches at 8 bases. V lost 2 bases, J lost 5 bases, and 6 bases stayed unmatched. The length of the CDR3 is 15 residues. Looked up from germline, CDR1 is SGHRS and CDR2 is YFSETQ. CDR3 loop: CASSFGGAGNNEQFF. Here the CDR3 DNA reads TGCGCCAGCAGCTTCGGGGGGGCCGGCAACAATGAGCAGTTCTTC.

This clone was observed a few times. The J gene is TRBJ2-7, the V gene TRBV4-3; tentative D call: TRBD1 (5 bases). The CDR3 is 15 amino acids. The V and J ends lost 0 bases and 2 bases respectively, with 11 bases between them. CDR1 and CDR2 (germline): LGHNA, YSLEER. The CDR3 loop is CASSQDNDRAYEQYF. The CDR3, as DNA: TGCGCCAGCAGCCAAGATAACGACAGAGCCTACGAGCAGTACTTC.

This chain uses TRBV19 with TRBJ2-7; TRBD2 aligns across 9 bases. Trimming at V came to 6 bases and at J to 6 bases, leaving 6 bases not matched to a gene. The length of the CDR3 is 13 residues. Germline V gene data show CDR1 as LNHDA and CDR2 as SQIVND (reference sequence). CDR3 in amino acids: CASSLAGRGEQYF. CDR3 DNA sequence: TGTGCCAGTAGCCTAGCGGGGCGAGGCGAGCAGTACTTC.

The rearrangement links TRBV6-5 to TRBJ1-4, with TRBD1 as a possible D gene (5 bases). The CDR3 is made up of 13 amino acids. CDR1 and CDR2 from the germline V gene are MNHEY and SVGAGI. Trimming removed 11 bases from V and 10 bases from J, with 20 bases in between. CDR3 sequence: CAVWRDYDGKLFF. DNA of the CDR3: TGTGCCGTCTGGAGGGACTATGACGGAAAACTGTTTTTT.

This clone came up once. J is TRBJ1-1 and V is TRBV7-2; possible D gene TRBD1, 6 bases. The CDR3 extends over 14 amino acids. The V gene lost 5 bases and the J gene lost 3 bases, with 13 bases spanning the gap. The germline gives CDR1 SGHTA, CDR2 FQGNSA. This CDR3 is CASSVVPGDTEAFF. The DNA for the CDR3 is TGTGCCAGCAGCGTGGTACCAGGGGACACTGAAGCTTTCTTT.

The V call is TRBV19, the J call TRBJ1-5, with 8 bases aligning to TRBD1. Trimming took 7 bases from V and 3 from J; bases not matched to a gene: 8. Germline V gives CDR1 LNHDA, CDR2 SQIVND (reference sequence). This CDR3 spans 15 amino acids. Written as DNA, the CDR3 is TGTGCCAGTACCCTTGGACAGGGCTACAATCAGCCCCAGCATTTT. Protein product: CASTLGQGYNQPQHF.

CDR3 DNA sequence: TGTGCCAGCAGCTTCGCTAGCGGTGGGGCCAATGAGCAGTTCTTC. Protein sequence: CASSFASGGANEQFF. J is TRBJ2-1 and V is TRBV11-3; 7 bases line up with TRBD2. The germline V gene encodes CDR1 SGHNT and CDR2 YENEEA. The CDR3 is made up of 15 amino acids. V lost 3 bases and J lost 6; bases outside the gene matches: 8. Variable domain in full (rest from reference TRBV11-3 and TRBJ2-1): EAGVVQSPRYKIIEKKQPVAFWCNPISGHNTLYWYLQNLGQGPELLIRYENEEAVDDSQLPKDRFSAERLKGVDSTLKIQPAELGDSAVYLCASSFASGGANEQFFGPGTRLTVL.

The V and J genes are TRBV19 and TRBJ2-2, with 11 nucleotides matching TRBD2. The CDR3 has 17 residues. The V segment lost 3 bases and the J segment 0 bases; nucleotides outside the gene matches: 3. CDR1 LNHDA and CDR2 SQIVND come from the germline V gene (reference sequence). The CDR3 region has the DNA TGTGCCAGTAGTATGTCGACTAGCGGGGCGAACACCGGGGAGCTGTTTTTT. Amino acids: CASSMSTSGANTGELFF.

In DNA, the CDR3 is TGTGCCAGCAGCCCGCAACAGGGTCCCATGAATTCACCCCTCCACTTT. Translation: CASSPQQGPMNSPLHF. This chain connects TRBV27 to TRBJ1-6, with D maybe TRBD1 (6 bases). Trimming stripped 6 bases from V and 7 bases from J, with 19 bases between. CDR3 length: 16 amino acids. The germline CDR1 and CDR2 sequences are MNHEY and SMNVEV (reference sequence).

This clone has only one observation. The chain combines TRBV19 with TRBJ1-2; the D gene is possibly TRBD1 (5 bases). V gave up 8 bases and J gave up 4 bases, with 23 bases separating them. Germline V CDR1 and CDR2: LNHDA, SQIVND (reference sequence). This CDR3 spans 16 amino acids. CDR3 amino acids: CASWRLGAGIGYGYTF. In nucleotides, the CDR3 is TGTGCCAGTTGGCGGCTTGGGGCAGGGATTGGCTATGGCTACACCTTC.

V and J are TRBV27 and TRBJ2-1; 10 bases agree with TRBD1. In germline, CDR1 is MNHEY, CDR2 SMNVEV (reference sequence). This CDR3 is built from 15 residues. After removal of 6 bases from V and 5 bases from J, the junction contained 7 bases not matched to a gene. The CDR3 DNA follows: TGTGCCAGCAGCCTGGCGGGACAGGGGAACAATGAGCAGTTCTTC. Translated, it gives CASSLAGQGNNEQFF.

This sequence joins TRBV28 and TRBJ1-6; D may be TRBD1 (6 bases). Trimming took off 5 bases at V and 5 bases at J, with 13 bases between the two ends. This CDR3 spans 15 amino acids. Germline V gene lookup returns CDR1 MDHEN and CDR2 SYDVKM. The CDR3 here is CASSVRTANNSPLHF. CDR3 nucleotide sequence: TGTGCCAGCAGTGTGAGGACAGCTAATAATTCACCCCTCCACTTT. Filled out from reference TRBV28 and TRBJ1-6, the complete variable domain reads DVKVTQSSRYLVKRTGEKVFLECVQDMDHENMFWYRQDPGLGLRLIYFSYDVKMKEKGDIPEGYSVSREKKERFSLILESASTNQTSMYLCASSVRTANNSPLHFGNGTRLTVT.

The chain employs TRBV7-9 and TRBJ2-2; possibly TRBD1 for D (6 bases). Per the germline V gene, CDR1 is SEHNR and CDR2 is FQNEAQ (reference sequence). The CDR3 consists of 15 residues. The V end was cut by 4 bases, the J end by 6 bases, with 15 bases between. The CDR3 region is CASSSRAGDAGELFF. Written as DNA, the CDR3 is TGTGCCAGCAGCTCGAGGGCAGGGGACGCCGGGGAGCTGTTTTTT. The whole variable domain, filled in from reference TRBV7-9 and TRBJ2-2, reads DTGVSQNPRHKITKRGQNVTFRCDPISEHNRLYWYRQTLGQGPEFLTYFQNEAQLEKSRLLSDRFSAERPKGSFSTLEIQRTEQGDSAMYLCASSSRAGDAGELFFGEGSRLTVL.

The rearrangement links TRBV21-1 to TRBJ1-2; the D call in the table, TRBD1, was not verified against the DNA. TRBV21-1 is a known pseudogene. The CDR3 spans 14 residues. CDR3 DNA: TGTGCCAGCAGCCTACAGGGTATTAGGTGTGGCTACACCTTC. Translation: CASSLQGIRCGYTF.